These 26 T cell receptor beta chains were all obtained from the same sample, sequenced in a study of healthy donors' naive CD4 and CD8 T cells. TCR libraries were built from 400 to 650 ng of total RNA by linear amplification. TCRdb itself ran the reads through MiXCR, one entry per CDR3 protein. The table includes about 200,000 distinct CDR3 sequences, 65% to 75% detected once. Sample: naive CD4+ and CD8+ T cells sorted from blood, pooled from several donors. The receptors come from a pool of human donors in good health; the sample pools cells from several healthy donors.

The chain carries TRBV7-8 and TRBJ1-2, with no clear D. V lost 5 bases and J lost 4, with 11 bases in between. Germline CDR1 SGHVS, CDR2 FQNEAQ. The CDR3 covers 13 residues. The CDR3 nucleotides read TGTGCCAGCAGCCGCAGAGGGCGCTATGGCTACACCTTC. It is translated as CASSRRGRYGYTF.

The V gene is TRBV6-5, the J gene TRBJ1-2, with D unclear. CDR1 and CDR2 (germline): MNHEY, SVGAGI. The CDR3 covers 14 residues. V was shortened by 0 bases and J by 1 base, with 6 bases between the two germline ends. DNA for the CDR3: TGTGCCAGCAGTTACTCATCGGGTAACTATGGCTACACCTTC. Translation gives CASSYSSGNYGYTF.

This chain connects TRBV19 to TRBJ2-6; D not certain. The CDR3 extends over 14 amino acids. Germline lookup yields CDR1 LNHDA and CDR2 SQIVND (reference sequence). Trimming shortened V by 3 bases and J by 7 bases, and 10 bases separated the two germline ends. CDR3 nucleotides: TGTGCCAGTAGTATCCAGGTTCGAGCCAACGTCCTGACTTTC. This encodes CASSIQVRANVLTF.

This chain connects TRBV7-2 to TRBJ2-1; D not resolved. In germline, CDR1 is SGHTA, CDR2 FQGNSA. V lost 1 base and J lost 5, with 12 bases in between. This CDR3 is built from 15 residues. As DNA, the CDR3 is TGTGCCAGCAGCTTAGTTTGGACGAAGAACAATGAGCAGTTCTTC. Translating gives CASSLVWTKNNEQFF.

V and J are TRBV6-5 and TRBJ2-5; 7 bases agree with TRBD1. This CDR3 comprises 15 residues. In germline, CDR1 is MNHEY, CDR2 SVGAGI. The trim removed 7 bases at V and 1 base at J, leaving 9 bases unmatched. The DNA of the CDR3 is TGTGCCAGCACGTTCTCTCGGACAGGCCAAGAGACCCAGTACTTC. It is translated as CASTFSRTGQETQYF.

The sample holds many counts of this clonotype. V usage is TRBV11-1 and J usage is TRBJ2-1; D is undetermined. CDR3 length: 12 residues. CDR1 SGHAT and CDR2 FQDESV come from the germline V gene (reference sequence). Trimming shortened V by 4 bases and J by 9 bases, and 10 bases separated the two germline ends. The CDR3 loop reads CASSSDNPEQFF. DNA of the CDR3: TGTGCCAGCAGCTCCGACAATCCTGAGCAGTTCTTC.

V is TRBV27 and J is TRBJ2-3; 12 bases fit TRBD2. The CDR3 consists of 18 residues. V shed 3 bases, J shed 4 bases, and the junction held 11 bases outside the gene matches. Germline CDR1 is MNHEY and CDR2 is SMNVEV (reference sequence). CDR3 coding DNA: TGTGCCAGCAGTTTTTTGGCTAGCGGGAGGGCCGTTGCAGATACGCAGTATTTT. Amino acids: CASSFLASGRAVADTQYF.

The chain joins TRBV20-1 to TRBJ1-2; D gene ambiguous. Trimming took 3 bases from V and 0 from J, leaving 11 bases between them. Germline CDR1 reads DFQATT; CDR2 reads SNEGSKA (reference sequence). The CDR3 runs to 14 residues. CDR3 protein: CSARVRGTNYGYTF. CDR3 nucleotide sequence: TGCAGTGCTAGGGTGCGGGGTACTAACTATGGCTACACCTTC.

This chain joins TRBV6-5 and TRBJ1-1, with D tentatively TRBD1 (5 bases). The germline V and J ends were trimmed by 0 bases and 5 bases, with 25 bases remaining between them. The CDR3 is made up of 19 amino acids. CDR1 MNHEY and CDR2 SVGAGI come from the germline V gene. The CDR3: CASSYSRRSAGAGGTEAFF. In DNA form, the CDR3 reads TGTGCCAGCAGTTACTCGCGAAGGTCGGCAGGAGCTGGGGGAACTGAAGCTTTCTTT.

The gene calls are TRBV6-5 and TRBJ2-5; tentative D call: TRBD1 (5 bases). The V and J ends lost 2 bases and 2 bases respectively, with 9 bases between them. The CDR3 covers 14 residues. Germline CDR1 MNHEY, CDR2 SVGAGI. The CDR3: CASSYPDRQETQYF. CDR3 nucleotide sequence: TGTGCCAGCAGTTACCCCGACAGACAAGAGACCCAGTACTTC.

The CDR3 protein is CASSEGGHGNTIYF. The DNA of the CDR3 is TGTGCCAGCAGTGAAGGGGGGCATGGAAACACCATATATTTT. V is TRBV6-1 and J is TRBJ1-3; weak D call: TRBD1 (6 bases). The CDR3 has 14 residues. Trimming removed 1 base at V and 3 bases at J, with 7 bases between. Germline CDR1 is MNHNS and CDR2 is SASEGT.

This clonotype was counted a single time. The rearrangement joins TRBV30 to TRBJ1-2; perhaps TRBD1 as D (5 bases). Trimming cost V 5 bases and J 4 bases, with 14 bases left between them. This CDR3 comprises 13 residues. The germline V gene has CDR1 GTSNPN and CDR2 SVGIG (reference sequence). CDR3 loop: CAWGVGDLYGYTF. CDR3 nucleotides: TGTGCCTGGGGCGTAGGGGATCTCTATGGCTACACCTTC.

Written as DNA, the CDR3 is TGCGCCAGCAGCCAAGGTCGGGACTACGAGCAGTACTTC. Translation gives CASSQGRDYEQYF. The chain is built from TRBV4-3 and TRBJ2-7; TRBD2 might be the D (5 bases). CDR3 length equals 13 residues. The V end was cut by 1 base, the J end by 3 bases, with 7 bases between. Germline V gives CDR1 LGHNA, CDR2 YSLEER.

The rearrangement links TRBV11-2 to TRBJ1-2; D uncertain. V lost 1 base and J lost 4, with 4 bases in between. CDR1 is SGHAT, CDR2 FQNNGV, per germline. The CDR3 is 12 amino acids. CDR3 protein: CASSLAPYGYTF. CDR3 in DNA: TGTGCCAGCAGCTTAGCCCCCTATGGCTACACCTTC.

The chain is built from TRBV18 and TRBJ2-7, with a weak D call TRBD1 (5 bases). CDR1 and CDR2 (germline): KGHSH, LQKENI. This CDR3 is 14 amino acids long. Between the trimmed V and J ends, which lost 3 bases and 3 bases, there was a span of 12 bases. CDR3 DNA: TGTGCCAGCTCACCGACGGCAGGGAACTACGAGCAGTACTTC. This translates into CASSPTAGNYEQYF.

The chain combines TRBV6-5 with TRBJ1-6; 7 bases align to TRBD1. Trimming at V came to 7 bases and at J to 9 bases, leaving 9 bases not matched to a gene. There are 14 residues in the CDR3. Germline assignment: CDR1 MNHEY and CDR2 SVGAGI. Here the CDR3 reads CASTSTGAASPLHF. The CDR3 nucleotides read TGTGCCAGCACCTCAACAGGGGCCGCTTCACCCCTCCACTTT.

The chain uses TRBV29-1 and TRBJ1-2, with D possibly being TRBD1 (6 bases). Germline CDR1 is SQVTM and CDR2 is ANQGSEA. CDR3 length: 13 residues. The V end lost 2 bases, the J end lost 4 bases, and 11 bases lay between the germline ends. The CDR3 sequence: CSVEPGQTYGYTF. In DNA form, the CDR3 reads TGCAGCGTTGAACCCGGACAGACCTATGGCTACACCTTC.

The genes are TRBV29-1 and TRBJ2-2; 8 positions agree with TRBD2. This CDR3 region has 14 residues. Germline-derived CDR1 and CDR2 are SQVTM and ANQGSEA. The junction had 2 bases not matched to a gene; V was cut back by 4 bases and J by 1 base. The CDR3 spells CSVAGLVNTGELFF. CDR3 in DNA: TGCAGCGTTGCGGGACTAGTGAACACCGGGGAGCTGTTTTTT.

This clonotype was counted between two and nine times. The rearrangement uses TRBV4-1 and TRBJ2-1; D gene unclear. V lost 1 base to trimming and J lost 9 bases, with 13 bases between them. Germline lookup yields CDR1 MGHRA and CDR2 YSYEKL. CDR3 length: 14 residues. DNA of the CDR3: TGCGCCAGCAGCCAAGTCCCCGTAGGGATTGAGCAGTTCTTC. Translation gives CASSQVPVGIEQFF.

This clonotype was found once. This chain links TRBV7-9 with TRBJ1-2; tentative D call: TRBD1 (5 bases). The CDR3 is 11 amino acids. V dropped 8 bases and J dropped 5 bases, with 9 bases sitting between them. The germline gives CDR1 SEHNR, CDR2 FQNEAQ (reference sequence). The CDR3, as DNA: TGTGCCAGCGGAGGGGATTATGGCTACACCTTC. Protein sequence: CASGGDYGYTF. The full variable domain, with the rest looked up from reference TRBV7-9 and TRBJ1-2, is DTGVSQNPRHKITKRGQNVTFRCDPISEHNRLYWYRQTLGQGPEFLTYFQNEAQLEKSRLLSDRFSAERPKGSFSTLEIQRTEQGDSAMYLCASGGDYGYTFGSGTRLTVV.

The chain combines TRBV6-5 with TRBJ1-5, with unresolved D. Between the trimmed V and J ends, which lost 6 bases and 0 bases, there was a span of 12 bases. CDR3 size: 15 residues. Germline V gene sequence: CDR1 MNHEY, CDR2 SVGAGI. This CDR3 is CASSQRPGSNQPQHF. The CDR3 region has the DNA TGTGCCAGCAGCCAACGTCCGGGTAGCAATCAGCCCCAGCATTTT.

V is TRBV30 and J is TRBJ1-1; D gene unclear. V was clipped by 2 bases and J by 10 bases, with 11 bases between them. Germline CDR1 reads GTSNPN; CDR2 reads SVGIG (reference sequence). The CDR3 is made up of 11 amino acids. The CDR3 here is CAWSRAGGAFF. Written as DNA, the CDR3 is TGTGCCTGGAGTCGGGCGGGCGGAGCTTTCTTT. The full variable domain, its missing parts supplied by reference TRBV30 and TRBJ1-1, is SQTIHQWPATLVQPVGSPLSLECTVEGTSNPNLYWYRQAAGRGLQLLFYSVGIGQISSEVPQNLSASRPQDRQFILSSKKLLLSDSGFYLCAWSRAGGAFFGQGTRLTVV.

The J gene is TRBJ2-3, the V gene TRBV29-1; a weak D match, TRBD1 (6 bases). Per germline, CDR1 SQVTM and CDR2 ANQGSEA. Trimming left V 7 bases short and J 4 bases short, with 12 bases between. The CDR3 consists of 12 residues. The CDR3 loop is CSAGQTPDTQYF. The CDR3, as DNA: TGCAGCGCCGGACAGACCCCAGATACGCAGTATTTT.

The genes are TRBV15 and TRBJ1-1; D remains ambiguous. Germline V gives CDR1 LNHNV, CDR2 YYDKDF (reference sequence). CDR3 length: 13 residues. V was cut by 3 bases and J by 6 bases, with 11 bases left in between. In nucleotides, the CDR3 is TGTGCCACCAGCAGGACCCCCGCTGCTGAAGCTTTCTTT. It yields the protein CATSRTPAAEAFF.

The chain carries TRBV20-1 and TRBJ2-7; 8 nucleotides line up with TRBD2. J was trimmed by 5 bases and V by 6 bases; bases with no gene match: 3. From germline, CDR1 is DFQATT and CDR2 SNEGSKA (reference sequence). This CDR3 comprises 11 residues. Here the CDR3 DNA reads TGCAGTGCAAGGACTAGCCACGAGCAGTACTTC. Translating it yields CSARTSHEQYF.

This clonotype was picked up a small number of times. The V call is TRBV29-1, the J call TRBJ1-1; TRBD1 matches 7 bases. V shed 6 bases and J 0 bases; nucleotides not matched to a gene: 4. Germline CDR1 reads SQVTM; CDR2 reads ANQGSEA. The length of the CDR3 is 13 residues. The CDR3 is CSVAGTVNTEAFF. For the CDR3, the DNA is TGCAGCGTCGCTGGGACAGTGAACACTGAAGCTTTCTTT.